The present entry profiles one T cell receptor beta chain with its context. Its cognate antigen has yet to be identified. It has no much larger one-base neighbor in the sample; base qualities were not kept. TCRbeta CDR3 regions were amplified from genomic DNA by means of the immunoSEQ Assay, a bias-controlled multiplex PCR. In the original analysis: Nucleated cell counts per sample were estimated from amplification of reference gene primers within the assay. To quantify the absolute abundance of each unique TCRbeta CDR3 rearrangement, sequence reads were collapsed and filtered. For each sample, productive Simpson clonality was calculated by taking the square root of Simpson's diversity index across productive rearrangements. The table was pulled from immuneACCESS by TCRdb, which kept in-frame rearrangements only. Such tables lose some clones; where checked, under half of the loss comes from unresolved V genes, and the rest has no known cause. V, J and clone size were drawn from that table, and D and trimming were deduced from the DNA. For this sample the table gives 300,000 or so clones, of which roughly 87% were detected only once. 1% of the sample comes from the top ten.

This sample is part of a study of blood T cell repertoires in COVID-19 (TCRdb year 2020). Regarding the complete study: Samples covering the acute and convalescent phases of COVID-19 were provided by collaborators in the United States, Italy and Spain. The prospective study material was composed of cDNA or gDNA derived from T cells, B-cell-depleted T cells, or PBMCs. The dataset comprised deeply sampled blood TCRbeta repertoires from subjects exposed to, actively infected with, or recovered from COVID-19. The repertoires were released in a freely available public database intended as a resource for research on the immune response to SARS-CoV-2. The samples were drawn from two sources: the first 160 participants of the ongoing ImmuneRACE study, and 950 to 1,500 subjects contributed by 6 global collaborators. The sample metadata nearly always contained a de-identified subject ID, COVID-19 status, age in years and sex. Where available, HLA class I and class II types were taken from metadata supplied by the sample provider and were not determined by assay-based typing.

The collaborating institutions used their own protocols to collect whole blood in K2EDTA tubes. For TCRbeta analysis, collaborators shipped samples in one of three forms: frozen whole blood, isolated PBMCs, or DNA extracted from either of those sample types. According to the germline V gene, CDR1 reads MNHEY and CDR2 reads SVGAGI. The CDR3 goes from the cysteine to the phenylalanine over 15 residues. The kept DNA is CDR3 alone, 45 bases in frame from the first base. V is shortened by 1 base, J by 4 bases, and the region joining them spans 13 bases. Beyond this particular receptor, the publication reports: Clinical and demographic metadata were provided uncurated, with the amount varying by source and participant.

The source material was peripheral blood. The TCR originated in a man aged 45-65 years with active or convalescent COVID-19. The chain couples TRBV6-5 to TRBJ1-2, and the D gene may be TRBD1, 6 bases matching. CDR3 loop: CASSYWGGASYGYTF. The nucleotide sequence reads as follows: TGTGCCAGCAGTTACTGGGGGGGGGCGAGCTATGGCTACACCTTC.